Presented here are 15 T cell receptor beta chains from one specimen sequenced in a study of vaccination and CD4 T cells after COVID-19. These receptors' antigens are unknown. As to treatment: approximately 11-day PBMC culture with coronavirus spike peptide pools or control peptides (ViraFEST assay). The Oncomine TCR Beta short-read assay was applied to DNA of cultured CD4+ T cells. One entry per CDR3 protein, called by TCRdb with MiXCR from the PCR reads. The sample consists of around 19,000 distinct CDR3 sequences, roughly 43% of them appearing once. The starting material was CD4+ T cells from blood, cultured in vitro, obtained before SARS-CoV-2 vaccination. Every receptor here comes from a human donor who had recovered from COVID-19.

The chain combines TRBV2 with TRBJ2-7; TRBD1 matches 7 bases. V dropped 5 bases and J dropped 2; count of bases not matched to a gene: 6. Germline loops: CDR1 SNHLY, CDR2 FYNNEI. CDR3 size: 14 residues. The DNA for the CDR3 is TGTGCCAGCAGTAAGCGGACAGGAACCTACGAGCAGTACTTC. Protein: CASSKRTGTYEQYF.

The gene calls are TRBV6-1 and TRBJ1-4; possible D gene TRBD1, 6 bases. V was cut by 6 bases and J by 3 bases, with 11 bases left in between. CDR1 MNHNS and CDR2 SASEGT come from the germline V gene. The CDR3 extends over 14 amino acids. The CDR3 region is CASSPRTANEKLFF. CDR3 in DNA: TGTGCCAGCAGCCCTAGGACAGCTAATGAAAAACTGTTTTTT.

This clonotype appeared a few times. The junction shows a germline mismatch at one end, possibly a read error. The chain carries TRBV6-2 or TRBV6-3 and TRBJ2-3, with 7 bases that match TRBD2. Germline lookup yields CDR1 MNHEY and CDR2 SVGEGT. This CDR3 is built from 16 residues. CDR3 sequence: CASSSLGGRGTNTQYF. The CDR3 coding sequence is TGTGCCAGCAGTTCCTTAGGAGGGAGGGGCACAAATACGCAGTATTTT.

The chain joins TRBV11-2 to TRBJ2-7, with TRBD1 matching over 7 bases. V lost 1 base to trimming and J lost 0 bases; unmatched junction nucleotides: 3. The CDR3 is 15 amino acids. From germline, CDR1 is SGHAT and CDR2 FQNNGV. CDR3 bases: TGTGCCAGCAGCTTAGTAGGGACAGCCTCCTACGAGCAGTACTTC. It translates to CASSLVGTASYEQYF.

The gene calls are TRBV7-2 and TRBJ1-1; 8 bases fit TRBD1. J lost 10 bases, V lost 2 bases, and 9 bases had no gene match. Germline V gene sequence: CDR1 SGHTA, CDR2 FQGNSA. The CDR3 spans 14 residues. The CDR3 nucleotides read TGTGCCAGCAGCTTAAAGAGGACAGGGATCGGAGCTTTCTTT. Residues: CASSLKRTGIGAFF.

This clonotype has more than one count but fewer than ten. This rearrangement joins TRBV7-2 to TRBJ1-5; no clear D. The CDR3 loop spans 14 amino acids. The germline gives CDR1 SGHTA, CDR2 FQGNSA. V lost 5 bases, J lost 2 bases, and 10 bases lay in between. CDR3 bases: TGTGCCAGCAGCCCCCGCGGGGGCAATCAGCCCCAGCATTTT. Translating it yields CASSPRGGNQPQHF.

The chain joins TRBV6-5 to TRBJ1-3; 7 positions match TRBD1. Trimming cost V 0 bases and J 8 bases; bases outside gene matches: 4. The CDR3 runs 14 residues. The germline V gene has CDR1 MNHEY and CDR2 SVGAGI. CDR3 DNA: TGTGCCAGCAGTTACTCGACAGGGAGGGACACCATATATTTT. It translates to CASSYSTGRDTIYF.

The chain joins TRBV5-6 to TRBJ1-1, with D uncertain. The germline CDR1 and CDR2 sequences are SGHDT and YYEEEE. This CDR3 contains 16 residues. Trimming pared 4 bases from V and 3 bases from J, leaving 19 bases between. The CDR3 protein is CASSPRARLRDTEAFF. In DNA form, the CDR3 reads TGTGCCAGCAGCCCCCGGGCCCGACTGAGGGACACTGAAGCTTTCTTT.

This clonotype was seen only a few times. The chain combines TRBV20-1 with TRBJ1-1, with D uncertain. The CDR3 consists of 16 residues. The germline V gene has CDR1 DFQATT and CDR2 SNEGSKA (reference sequence). Deletions cut 2 bases from V and 1 base from J, with 17 bases between. The CDR3 bases are TGCAGTGCTAGAAGACCCACCGGGCTAGAGAACACTGAAGCTTTCTTT. This codes for CSARRPTGLENTEAFF.

CDR3 region: CASTKQQANQPQHF. CDR3 sequence (DNA): TGTGCCAGCACAAAACAACAGGCCAATCAGCCCCAGCATTTT. V is TRBV6-2 or TRBV6-3 and J is TRBJ1-5; tentative D call: TRBD1 (5 bases). Germline-derived CDR1 and CDR2 are MNHEY and SVGEGT. The V and J ends lost 7 bases and 3 bases respectively, with 13 bases between them. The CDR3 runs to 14 residues.

The chain employs TRBV12-3 or TRBV12-4 and TRBJ1-2; no firm D call. This CDR3 has 13 amino acids. V shed 3 bases and J shed 8 bases, with 13 bases lying between them. CDR3 DNA: TGTGCCAGCAGTTTGATTTTAAGTGAGGGCTACACCTTC. Its protein is CASSLILSEGYTF.

By sample share, this clonotype is large. CDR3 loop: CATSRGDRPNMNTEAFF. CDR3 bases: TGTGCCACCAGCAGAGGGGACAGGCCGAACATGAACACTGAAGCTTTCTTT. The gene calls are TRBV15 and TRBJ1-1; 8 positions agree with TRBD1. The trim removed 1 base at V and 0 bases at J, leaving 7 bases unmatched. Germline V gene data show CDR1 as LNHNV and CDR2 as YYDKDF (reference sequence). The CDR3 runs 17 residues.

V and J are TRBV7-9 and TRBJ2-7; 8 nucleotides align to TRBD1. The V gene's germline CDR1 is SEHNR and CDR2 FQNEAQ (reference sequence). The CDR3 consists of 13 residues. The ends lost 3 bases at V and 7 bases at J; junction bases unmatched: 5. CDR3 sequence reads: CASSFGTGEEQYF. The CDR3 bases are TGTGCCAGCAGCTTCGGGACAGGAGAAGAGCAGTACTTC.

V and J are TRBV6-1 and TRBJ1-2, with D maybe TRBD1 (6 bases). Per the germline V gene, CDR1 is MNHNS and CDR2 is SASEGT. Deletions cut 6 bases from V and 8 bases from J, with 16 bases between. This CDR3 has 13 amino acids. The CDR3 spells CASRVDSRKGYTF. DNA for the CDR3: TGTGCCAGCAGGGTGGACAGCCGAAAGGGCTACACCTTC.

The chain joins TRBV6-2 or TRBV6-3 to TRBJ1-2; D is perhaps TRBD1 (5 bases). The V and J ends lost 2 bases and 3 bases respectively, with 13 bases between them. This CDR3 is 15 amino acids long. The germline CDR1 and CDR2 sequences are MNHEY and SVGEGT. The CDR3 loop reads CASSYTMTEDYGYTF. For the CDR3, the DNA is TGTGCCAGCAGTTACACGATGACAGAGGACTATGGCTACACCTTC.